In this sample, the clone carrying this T cell receptor beta chain turned up once. The J segment lost 7 bases and the V segment lost 6 bases, leaving 7 bases of the junction unmatched. Germline V lookup: CDR1 SGHNT, CDR2 YENEEA. The CDR3 sequence is 15 residues long. The data stem from a study of blood T cell repertoires in COVID-19. Original analysis: Amplification from reference gene primers served as the basis for estimated nucleated cell counts. The repertoire was sequenced with immunoSEQ multiplex PCR; TCRdb's copy has only in-frame clones and lacks some. Clone size and the V and J calls come from that table; the DNA yielded D and trimming. This repertoire shows approximately 190,000 clones, approximately 86% found once; its top ten account for approximately 4.7%.

This TCR came from a woman aged 55-69 years with acute COVID-19. This sequence joins TRBV11-3 and TRBJ2-1; 12 bases align to TRBD1. Sequencing input: PBMCs or T cells enriched from blood (not recorded which). The CDR3 DNA reads as TGTGCCAGCAGTTCGGGACAGGGGGCGGGTAATGAGCAGTTCTTC. Translated: CASSSGQGAGNEQFF. Combining the CDR3 with reference TRBV11-3 and TRBJ2-1 gives the whole variable domain EAGVVQSPRYKIIEKKQPVAFWCNPISGHNTLYWYLQNLGQGPELLIRYENEEAVDDSQLPKDRFSAERLKGVDSTLKIQPAELGDSAVYLCASSSGQGAGNEQFFGPGTRLTVL.